The T cell receptor beta chain described here comes from a study of PD-1 blockade in classical Hodgkin lymphoma. Points on this clone: The antigen is unknown.

Assay: immunoSEQ multiplex PCR; the TCRdb copy retains only in-frame clones and omits some. This sample has almost 100,000 clones, with roughly 89% found just once. Every single patient, without exception, relapsed after autologous stem cell transplantation, and brentuximab vedotin exposure varied. Study-wide results and limits: By C4D1 there was a significant rise in CD4+ TCR diversity but not in CD8+ TCR diversity. Before treatment, TCR diversity in newly diagnosed patients was reportedly lower than in healthy donors. Patients starting nivolumab less than 1 year after ASCT had lower diversity and were excluded from later analyses. Complete responders' baseline diversity resembled that of newly diagnosed patients.

This CDR3 is 15 amino acids long. Germline V CDR1 and CDR2: MNHEY, SMNVEV (reference sequence). Trimming removed 3 bases from V and 5 bases from J; junction bases left unmatched: 7. This TCR was recovered from a human donor with classical Hodgkin lymphoma. The chain employs TRBV27 and TRBJ2-1, with TRBD2 identical over 7 bases. The source was peripheral blood mononuclear cells (PBMCs), collected at baseline. CDR3 sequence: CASSFRGRANNEQFF. In DNA, the CDR3 is TGTGCCAGCAGTTTTCGAGGGAGGGCCAACAATGAGCAGTTCTTC.